This T cell receptor (beta chain) is drawn from a study of brain T cells in children with intractable seizures. General study findings and limits: Pre-surgery blood may have been undersampled, hiding some clones. Only CDR3 sequence similarity suggested viral specificity, without known HCMV serostatus.

Germline V lookup: CDR1 LNHDA, CDR2 SQIVND (reference sequence). The ends lost 4 bases at V and 5 bases at J; junction bases unmatched: 12. The CDR3 spans 17 residues. The table came from immunoSEQ multiplex PCR; TCRdb's copy has only in-frame clones and leaves some out. This sample carries hundreds of thousands of clones, over 90% of them seen once, and the ten largest clones take roughly 5.8%. This clone was observed once. Its target is unknown. Time point reported: blood from clinic visit 5 months post-surgery; TSC patient then seizure free. The sequenced cases were selected for having the highest brain T cell transcript signatures. Pre-surgery treatment included at least one anti-epileptic drug.

Material: peripheral blood, obtained approximately 5 months after surgery. V usage is TRBV19 and J usage is TRBJ1-5; 9 bases match TRBD1. This TCR came from a boy younger than two with tuberous sclerosis and intractable seizures. CDR3 amino acids: CASSTLGQGWGDQPQHF. The CDR3 nucleotides read TGTGCCAGTAGTACCCTGGGACAGGGCTGGGGGGATCAGCCCCAGCATTTT.